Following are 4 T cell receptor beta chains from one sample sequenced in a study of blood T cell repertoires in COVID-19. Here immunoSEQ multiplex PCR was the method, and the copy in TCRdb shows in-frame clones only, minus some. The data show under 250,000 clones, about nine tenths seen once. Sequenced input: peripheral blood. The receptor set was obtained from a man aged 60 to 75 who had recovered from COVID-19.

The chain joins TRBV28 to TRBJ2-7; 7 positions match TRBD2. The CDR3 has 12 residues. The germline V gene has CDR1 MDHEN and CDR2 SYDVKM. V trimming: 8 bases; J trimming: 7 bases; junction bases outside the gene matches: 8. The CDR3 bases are TGTGCCAGCGAATTAGGGCGGGGGGAGCAGTACTTC. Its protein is CASELGRGEQYF.

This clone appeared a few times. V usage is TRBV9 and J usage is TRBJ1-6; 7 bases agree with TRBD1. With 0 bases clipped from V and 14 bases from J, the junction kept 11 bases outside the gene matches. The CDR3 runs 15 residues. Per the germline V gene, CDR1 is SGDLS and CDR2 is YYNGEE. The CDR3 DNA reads TGTGCCAGCAGCGTAGGACAGGGACCAGCATGGGCCCTCCACTTT. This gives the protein CASSVGQGPAWALHF.

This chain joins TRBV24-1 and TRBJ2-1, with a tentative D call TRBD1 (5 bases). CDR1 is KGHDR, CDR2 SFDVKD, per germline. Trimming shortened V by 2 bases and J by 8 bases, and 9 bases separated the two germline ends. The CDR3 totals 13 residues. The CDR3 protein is CATSDSLRDEQFF. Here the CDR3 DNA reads TGTGCCACCAGTGATTCCCTCAGGGATGAGCAGTTCTTC.

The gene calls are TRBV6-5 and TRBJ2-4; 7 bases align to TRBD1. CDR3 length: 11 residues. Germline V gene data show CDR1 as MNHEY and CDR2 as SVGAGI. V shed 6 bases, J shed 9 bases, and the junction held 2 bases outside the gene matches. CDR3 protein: CASSAGGIQYF. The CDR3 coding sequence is TGTGCCAGCAGCGCAGGGGGCATTCAGTACTTC.